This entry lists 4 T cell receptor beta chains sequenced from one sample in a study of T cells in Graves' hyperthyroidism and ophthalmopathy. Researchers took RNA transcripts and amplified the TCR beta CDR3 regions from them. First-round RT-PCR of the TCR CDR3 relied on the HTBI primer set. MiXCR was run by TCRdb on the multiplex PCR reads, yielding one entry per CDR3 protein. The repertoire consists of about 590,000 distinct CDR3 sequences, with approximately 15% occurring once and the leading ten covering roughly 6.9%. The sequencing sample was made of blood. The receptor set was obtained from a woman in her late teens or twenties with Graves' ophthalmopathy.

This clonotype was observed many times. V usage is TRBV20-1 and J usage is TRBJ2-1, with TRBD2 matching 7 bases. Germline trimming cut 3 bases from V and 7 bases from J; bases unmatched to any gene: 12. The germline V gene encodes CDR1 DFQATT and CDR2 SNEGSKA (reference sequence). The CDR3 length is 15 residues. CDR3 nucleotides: TGCAGTGCTAGGCTAGCGGAGCGGAGTTTTAATGAGCAGTTCTTC. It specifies CSARLAERSFNEQFF.

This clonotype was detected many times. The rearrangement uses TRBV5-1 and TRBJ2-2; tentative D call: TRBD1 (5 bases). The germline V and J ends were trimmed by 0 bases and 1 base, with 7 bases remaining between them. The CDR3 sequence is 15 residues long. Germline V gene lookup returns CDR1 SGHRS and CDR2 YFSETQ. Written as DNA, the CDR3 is TGCGCCAGCAGCTTGGGACAGCTGAACACCGGGGAGCTGTTTTTT. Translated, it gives CASSLGQLNTGELFF.

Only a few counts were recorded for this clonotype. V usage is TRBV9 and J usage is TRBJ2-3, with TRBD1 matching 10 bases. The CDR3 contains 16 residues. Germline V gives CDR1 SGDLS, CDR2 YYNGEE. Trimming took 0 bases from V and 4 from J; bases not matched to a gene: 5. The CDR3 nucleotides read TGTGCCAGCAGCGTAGGGGGGACAGGGGCGGCAGATACGCAGTATTTT. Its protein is CASSVGGTGAADTQYF. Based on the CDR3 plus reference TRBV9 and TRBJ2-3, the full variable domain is DSGVTQTPKHLITATGQRVTLRCSPRSGDLSVYWYQQSLDQGLQFLIQYYNGEERAKGNILERFSAQQFPDLHSELNLSSLELGDSALYFCASSVGGTGAADTQYFGPGTRLTVL.

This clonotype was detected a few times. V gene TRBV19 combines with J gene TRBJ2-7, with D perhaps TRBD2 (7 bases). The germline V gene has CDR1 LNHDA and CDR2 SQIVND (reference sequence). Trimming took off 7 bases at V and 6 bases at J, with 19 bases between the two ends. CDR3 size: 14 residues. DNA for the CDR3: TGTGCCAGTACCCCTAGGGGGGGTAGAACCGAGCAGTACTTC. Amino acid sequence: CASTPRGGRTEQYF.